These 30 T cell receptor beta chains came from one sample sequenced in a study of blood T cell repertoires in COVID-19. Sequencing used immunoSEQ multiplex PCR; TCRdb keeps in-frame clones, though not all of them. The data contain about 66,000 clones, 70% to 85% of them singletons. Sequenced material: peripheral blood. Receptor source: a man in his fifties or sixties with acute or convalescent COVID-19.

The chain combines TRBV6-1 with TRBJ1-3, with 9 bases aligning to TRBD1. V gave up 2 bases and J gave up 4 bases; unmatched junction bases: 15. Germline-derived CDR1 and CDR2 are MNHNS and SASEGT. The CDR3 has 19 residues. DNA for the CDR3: TGTGCCAGCAGTGAATCGGCTCCAACAGGGGGCCTTTCGGGAAACACCATATATTTT. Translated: CASSESAPTGGLSGNTIYF.

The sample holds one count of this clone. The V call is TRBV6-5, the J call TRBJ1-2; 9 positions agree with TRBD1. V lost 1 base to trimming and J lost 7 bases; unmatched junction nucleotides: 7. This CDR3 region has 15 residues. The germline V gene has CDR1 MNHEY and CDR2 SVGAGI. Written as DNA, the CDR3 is TGTGCCAGCAGTTACTTCGGAGACAGGGGGTCTGGCTACACCTTC. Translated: CASSYFGDRGSGYTF.

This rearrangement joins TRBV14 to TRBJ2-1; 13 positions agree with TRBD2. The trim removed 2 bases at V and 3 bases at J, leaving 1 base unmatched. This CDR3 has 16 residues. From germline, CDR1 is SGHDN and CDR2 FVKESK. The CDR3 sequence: CASSQTSGGGYNEQFF. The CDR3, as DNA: TGTGCCAGCAGCCAAACTAGCGGGGGGGGCTACAATGAGCAGTTCTTC. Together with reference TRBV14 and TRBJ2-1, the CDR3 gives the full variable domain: EAGVTQFPSHSVIEKGQTVTLRCDPISGHDNLYWYRRVMGKEIKFLLHFVKESKQDESGMPNNRFLAERTGGTYSTLKVQPAELEDSGVYFCASSQTSGGGYNEQFFGPGTRLTVL.

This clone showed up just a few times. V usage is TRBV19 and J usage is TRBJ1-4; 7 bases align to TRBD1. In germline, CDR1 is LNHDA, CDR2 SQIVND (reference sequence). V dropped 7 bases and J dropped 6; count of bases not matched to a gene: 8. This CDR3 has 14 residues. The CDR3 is CASTTDREDEKLFF. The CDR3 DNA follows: TGTGCCAGTACTACCGACAGGGAGGATGAAAAACTGTTTTTT.

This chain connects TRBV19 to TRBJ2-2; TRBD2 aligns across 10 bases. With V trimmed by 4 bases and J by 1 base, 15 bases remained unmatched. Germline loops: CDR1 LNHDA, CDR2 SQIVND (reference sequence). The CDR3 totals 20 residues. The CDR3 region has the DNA TGTGCCAGTAGTACTTCAATCCGGTGGAGACTAGCGGGGAACACCGGGGAGCTGTTTTTT. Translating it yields CASSTSIRWRLAGNTGELFF.

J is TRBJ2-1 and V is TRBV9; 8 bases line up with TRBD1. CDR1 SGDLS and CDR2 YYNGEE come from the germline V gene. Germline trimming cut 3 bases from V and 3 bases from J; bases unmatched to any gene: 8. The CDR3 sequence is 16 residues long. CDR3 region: CASSGDRHGYYNEQFF. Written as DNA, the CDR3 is TGTGCCAGCAGCGGGGACAGGCACGGATACTACAATGAGCAGTTCTTC. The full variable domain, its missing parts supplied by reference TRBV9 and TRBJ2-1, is DSGVTQTPKHLITATGQRVTLRCSPRSGDLSVYWYQQSLDQGLQFLIQYYNGEERAKGNILERFSAQQFPDLHSELNLSSLELGDSALYFCASSGDRHGYYNEQFFGPGTRLTVL.

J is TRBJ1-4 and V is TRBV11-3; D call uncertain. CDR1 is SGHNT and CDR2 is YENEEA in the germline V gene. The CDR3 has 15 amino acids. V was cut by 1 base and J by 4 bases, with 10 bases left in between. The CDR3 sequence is CASSLGSGLNEKLFF. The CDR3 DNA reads TGTGCCAGCAGCTTAGGGAGCGGACTTAATGAAAAACTGTTTTTT.

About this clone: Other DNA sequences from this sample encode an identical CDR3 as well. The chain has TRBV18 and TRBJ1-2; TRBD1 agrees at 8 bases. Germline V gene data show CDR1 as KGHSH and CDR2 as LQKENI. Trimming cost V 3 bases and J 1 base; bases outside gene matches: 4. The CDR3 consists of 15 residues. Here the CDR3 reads CASSPQGALNYGYTF. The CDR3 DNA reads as TGTGCCAGCTCACCCCAGGGGGCTCTTAACTATGGCTACACCTTC.

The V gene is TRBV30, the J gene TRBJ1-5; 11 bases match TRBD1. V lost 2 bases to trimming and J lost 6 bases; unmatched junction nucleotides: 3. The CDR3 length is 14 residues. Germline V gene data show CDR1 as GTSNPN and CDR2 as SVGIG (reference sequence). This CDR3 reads CAWSSGTGGQPQHF. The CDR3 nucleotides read TGTGCCTGGAGTTCCGGGACAGGGGGTCAGCCCCAGCATTTT.

The CDR3 DNA sequence: TGTGCCAGCAGGCCTCCGGGACAAGTAGTTTCGTCCCTCCACTTT. This gives the protein CASRPPGQVVSSLHF. The V and J genes are TRBV6-5 and TRBJ1-6; D may be TRBD1 (6 bases). Germline V gene data show CDR1 as MNHEY and CDR2 as SVGAGI. V lost 6 bases to trimming and J lost 14 bases, with 23 bases between them. The CDR3 totals 15 residues.

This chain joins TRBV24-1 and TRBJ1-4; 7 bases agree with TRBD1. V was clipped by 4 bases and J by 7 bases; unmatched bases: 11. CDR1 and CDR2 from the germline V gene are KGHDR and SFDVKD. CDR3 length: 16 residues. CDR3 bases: TGTGCCACCAGTGACCCGTCGACAGGGATGGGTGAAAAACTGTTTTTT. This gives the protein CATSDPSTGMGEKLFF.

Here the CDR3 reads CASSERGWSSTDTQYF. The CDR3 DNA sequence: TGTGCCAGCAGTGAAAGGGGGTGGTCTAGCACAGATACGCAGTATTTT. This sequence joins TRBV6-1 and TRBJ2-3, with D possibly matching TRBD1 (6 bases). This CDR3 has 16 residues. Germline CDR1 and CDR2: MNHNS and SASEGT. The V gene lost 2 bases and the J gene lost 0 bases, with 12 bases spanning the gap.

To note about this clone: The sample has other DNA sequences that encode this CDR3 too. For the CDR3, the DNA is TGCGCCAGCAGCTCGGGACAAGTGAACACTGAAGCTTTCTTT. Amino acids: CASSSGQVNTEAFF. The chain recombines TRBV5-1 with TRBJ1-1, with D perhaps matching TRBD1 (6 bases). The germline CDR1 and CDR2 sequences are SGHRS and YFSETQ. V was pared by 3 bases and J by 0 bases, with 9 bases between. CDR3 size: 14 residues. Filled out from reference TRBV5-1 and TRBJ1-1, the complete variable domain reads KAGVTQTPRYLIKTRGQQVTLSCSPISGHRSVSWYQQTPGQGLQFLFEYFSETQRNKGNFPGRFSGRQFSNSRSEMNVSTLELGDSALYLCASSSGQVNTEAFFGQGTRLTVV.

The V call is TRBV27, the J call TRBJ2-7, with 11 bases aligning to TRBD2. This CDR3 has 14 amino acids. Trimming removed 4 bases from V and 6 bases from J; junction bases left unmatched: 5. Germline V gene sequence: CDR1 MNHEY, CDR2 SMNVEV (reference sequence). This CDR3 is CASSSLAGGPEQYF. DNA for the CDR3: TGTGCCAGCAGTTCCCTAGCGGGGGGCCCCGAGCAGTACTTC.

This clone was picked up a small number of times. The CDR3 spells CASSPPGQGKQYV. The DNA of the CDR3 is TGTGCCAGCAGTCCTCCGGGACAGGGGAAGCAGTACGTC. The genes are TRBV27 and TRBJ2-7; 10 bases are shared with TRBD1. V shed 5 bases, J shed 8 bases, and the junction held 6 bases outside the gene matches. The CDR3 is 13 amino acids. Germline V gene lookup returns CDR1 MNHEY and CDR2 SMNVEV (reference sequence).

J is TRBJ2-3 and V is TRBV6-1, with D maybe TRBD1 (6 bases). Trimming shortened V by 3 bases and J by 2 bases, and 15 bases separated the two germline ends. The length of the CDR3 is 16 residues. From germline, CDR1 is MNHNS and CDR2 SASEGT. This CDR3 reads CASSERHRDITDTQYF. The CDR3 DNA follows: TGTGCCAGCAGTGAGCGACACCGGGACATCACAGATACGCAGTATTTT.

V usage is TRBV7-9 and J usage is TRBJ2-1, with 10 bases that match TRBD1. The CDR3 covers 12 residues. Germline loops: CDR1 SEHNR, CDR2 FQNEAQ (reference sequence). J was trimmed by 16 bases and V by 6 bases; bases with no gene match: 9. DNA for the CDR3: TGTGCCAGCAGTTTGACAGGGGGCACCGCATTCTTC. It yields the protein CASSLTGGTAFF.

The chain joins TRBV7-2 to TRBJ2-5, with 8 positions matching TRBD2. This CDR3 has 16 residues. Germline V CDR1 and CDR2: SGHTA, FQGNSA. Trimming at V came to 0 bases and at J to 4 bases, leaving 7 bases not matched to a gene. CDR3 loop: CASSLALLAARETQYF. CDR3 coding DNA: TGTGCCAGCAGCTTAGCCCTACTAGCGGCCCGAGAGACCCAGTACTTC.

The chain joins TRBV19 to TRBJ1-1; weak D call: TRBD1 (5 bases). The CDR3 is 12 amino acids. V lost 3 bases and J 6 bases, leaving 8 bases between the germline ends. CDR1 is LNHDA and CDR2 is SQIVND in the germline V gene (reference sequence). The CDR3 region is CASSILGAEAFF. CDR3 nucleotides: TGTGCCAGTAGTATTTTAGGGGCTGAAGCTTTCTTT.

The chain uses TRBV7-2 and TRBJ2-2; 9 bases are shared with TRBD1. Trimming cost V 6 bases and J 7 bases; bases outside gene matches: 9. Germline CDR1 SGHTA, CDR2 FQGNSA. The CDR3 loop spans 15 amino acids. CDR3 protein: CASRLQGAPIGELFF. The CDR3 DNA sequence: TGTGCCAGCAGACTACAGGGGGCTCCTATCGGGGAGCTGTTTTTT.

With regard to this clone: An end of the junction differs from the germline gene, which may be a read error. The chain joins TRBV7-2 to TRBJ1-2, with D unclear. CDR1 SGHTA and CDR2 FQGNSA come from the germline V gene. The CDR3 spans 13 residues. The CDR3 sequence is CASSITDNSGYTF. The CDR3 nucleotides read TGTGCCAGCAGCATAACAGATAACTCTGGCTACACCTTC.

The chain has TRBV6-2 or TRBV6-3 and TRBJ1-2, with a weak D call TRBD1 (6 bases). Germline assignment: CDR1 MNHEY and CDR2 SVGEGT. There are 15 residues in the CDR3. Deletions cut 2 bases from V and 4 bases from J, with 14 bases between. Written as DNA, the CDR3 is TGTGCCAGCAGTTACCTGGAGACAGGTCCCTATGGCTACACCTTC. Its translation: CASSYLETGPYGYTF.

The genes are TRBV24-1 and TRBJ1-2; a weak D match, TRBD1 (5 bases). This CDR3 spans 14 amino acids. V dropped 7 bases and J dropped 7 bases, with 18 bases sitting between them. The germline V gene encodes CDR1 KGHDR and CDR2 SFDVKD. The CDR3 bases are TGTGCCACCAGGGACAACTCTCTGTCTAGTGGCTACACCTTC. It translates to CATRDNSLSSGYTF.

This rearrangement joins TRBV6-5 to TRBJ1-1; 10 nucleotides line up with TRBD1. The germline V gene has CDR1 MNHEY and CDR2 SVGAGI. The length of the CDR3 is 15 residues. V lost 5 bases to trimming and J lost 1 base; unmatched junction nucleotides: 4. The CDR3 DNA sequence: TGTGCCAGCAGTACGACAGGGGGCGGGAACACTGAAGCTTTCTTT. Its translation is CASSTTGGGNTEAFF.

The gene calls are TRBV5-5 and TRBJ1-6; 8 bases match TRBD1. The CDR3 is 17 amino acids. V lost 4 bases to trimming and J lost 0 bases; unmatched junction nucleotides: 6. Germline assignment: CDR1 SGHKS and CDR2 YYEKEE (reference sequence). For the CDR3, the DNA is TGTGCCAGCAGCATCGGACAGGGAAGCTCCTATAATTCACCCCTCCACTTT. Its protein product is CASSIGQGSSYNSPLHF.

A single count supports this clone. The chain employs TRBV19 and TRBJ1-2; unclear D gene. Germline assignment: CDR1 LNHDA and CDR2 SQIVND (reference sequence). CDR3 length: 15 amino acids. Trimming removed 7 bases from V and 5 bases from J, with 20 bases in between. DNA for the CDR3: TGTGCCAGTACCCCTTTCCAGCGATCGGGGTATGGCTACACCTTC. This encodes CASTPFQRSGYGYTF.

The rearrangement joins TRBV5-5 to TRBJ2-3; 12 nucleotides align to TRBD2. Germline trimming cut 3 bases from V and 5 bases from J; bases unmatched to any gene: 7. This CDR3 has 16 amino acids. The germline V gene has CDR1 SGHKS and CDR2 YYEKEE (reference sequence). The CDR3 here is CASSSQLAGGLDTQYF. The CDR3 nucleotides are TGTGCCAGCAGCTCACAACTAGCGGGGGGCCTAGATACGCAGTATTTT.

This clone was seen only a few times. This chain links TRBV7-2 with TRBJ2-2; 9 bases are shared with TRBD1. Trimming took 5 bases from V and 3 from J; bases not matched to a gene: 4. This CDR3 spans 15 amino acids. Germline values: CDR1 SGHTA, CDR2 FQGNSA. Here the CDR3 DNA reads TGTGCCAGCAGCGCCGGACAGGGGTACACCGGGGAGCTGTTTTTT. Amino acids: CASSAGQGYTGELFF.

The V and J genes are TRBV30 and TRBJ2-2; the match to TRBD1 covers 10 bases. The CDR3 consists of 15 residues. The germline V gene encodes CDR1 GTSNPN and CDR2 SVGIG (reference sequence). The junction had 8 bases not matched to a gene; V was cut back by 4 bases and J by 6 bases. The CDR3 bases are TGTGCCTGGACCCGGAGGGACAGGGGATCCGGGGAGCTGTTTTTT. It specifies CAWTRRDRGSGELFF. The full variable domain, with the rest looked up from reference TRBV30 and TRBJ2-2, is SQTIHQWPATLVQPVGSPLSLECTVEGTSNPNLYWYRQAAGRGLQLLFYSVGIGQISSEVPQNLSASRPQDRQFILSSKKLLLSDSGFYLCAWTRRDRGSGELFFGEGSRLTVL.

In nucleotides, the CDR3 is TGTGCCAGCAGTCTAACAGGGGAGCGTTGGGATGGCTACACCTTC. Translation: CASSLTGERWDGYTF. The chain couples TRBV2 to TRBJ1-2; 7 nucleotides align to TRBD1. Germline trimming cut 5 bases from V and 6 bases from J; bases unmatched to any gene: 12. The CDR3 is 15 amino acids. CDR1 is SNHLY, CDR2 FYNNEI, per germline.